These T cell receptor beta chains were read from a single sample in a study of cytomegalovirus exposure and HLA in healthy donors. TCRdb's copy holds only in-frame clones and misses some; the assay was immunoSEQ multiplex PCR. Of around 140,000 clones detected, approximately 79% appear once; the ten largest clones hold around 0.99%. Sequences were obtained from PBMCs. The receptors originated from a male donor in good health and CMV-seronegative. Both conserved end residues are part of each CDR3. Fields, in order: V gene, J gene, clone size, D gene, CDR3 DNA, CDR3 protein. The D gene is left open where the match is weak. Clone size is not always given. Where it is, it says once, few, many or a class for expanded clones.

V: TRBV10-1
J: TRBJ1-2
size: -
D: TRBD1
DNA: TGCGCCAGCAAGAGGGACAGGAGGGTCCTGAACTATGGCTACACCTTC
CDR3: CASKRDRRVLNYGYTF

V: TRBV7-8
J: TRBJ1-1
size: few
D: TRBD1
DNA: TGTGCCAGCAGCCTTGACCGGGACAGAGAAGCTTTCTTT
CDR3: CASSLDRDREAFF

V: TRBV11-2
J: TRBJ2-7
size: -
D: TRBD2
DNA: TGTGCCAGCAGCTTAGTGGGGGGGGGATCCGCCTCCTACGAGCAGTACTTC
CDR3: CASSLVGGGSASYEQYF

V: TRBV19
J: TRBJ2-4
size: -
D: TRBD2
DNA: TGTGCCAGTAGTGAGGGAGGGTGGGCTAGCGGACTTCTAGCCAAAAACATTCAGTACTTC
CDR3: CASSEGGWASGLLAKNIQYF

V: TRBV9
J: TRBJ2-4
size: -
D: TRBD1
DNA: TGTGCCAGCAGCCCAGGGGACAGCAAAAACATTCAGTACTTC
CDR3: CASSPGDSKNIQYF

V: TRBV7-9
J: TRBJ1-2
size: -
D: -
DNA: TGTGCCAGCAGCCCTGGTCGGGGTTATGGCTACACCTTC
CDR3: CASSPGRGYGYTF

V: TRBV2
J: TRBJ2-7
size: once
D: -
DNA: TGTGCCACCCGACTAGAGAAGGGCGAGCAGTACTTC
CDR3: CATRLEKGEQYF

V: TRBV4-2
J: TRBJ1-2
size: -
D: -
DNA: TGTGCCAGCAGCCCCAGCCGGGGGGTGGCGAGGGGCTACACCTTC
CDR3: CASSPSRGVARGYTF

V: TRBV7-3
J: TRBJ2-1
size: once
D: TRBD1
DNA: TGTGCCAGCAGTTTAACAGGGGGCCCCTACAATGAGCAGTTCTTC
CDR3: CASSLTGGPYNEQFF

V: TRBV4-2
J: TRBJ2-5
size: -
D: -
DNA: TGTGCCAGCAGCCAAGATCGGGCAATCGGGGACGGGGGGCTCCAAGAGACCCAGTACTTC
CDR3: CASSQDRAIGDGGLQETQYF

V: TRBV9
J: TRBJ1-3
size: -
D: -
DNA: TGTGCCAGCAGCCCACGGGACACAGGAAACACCATATATTTT
CDR3: CASSPRDTGNTIYF

V: TRBV5-1
J: TRBJ1-2
size: -
D: TRBD1
DNA: TGCGCCAGCAGCCTGGACAGGGTTAACTATGGCTACACCTTC
CDR3: CASSLDRVNYGYTF

V: TRBV4-3
J: TRBJ1-2
size: once
D: -
DNA: TGCGCCAGCAGCCAAGATGGCAGTACTAACTATGGCTACACCTTC
CDR3: CASSQDGSTNYGYTF

V: TRBV6-6
J: TRBJ1-2
size: once
D: -
DNA: TGTGCGGGGGGGCTGGGAGGCTATGGCTACACCTTC
CDR3: CAGGLGGYGYTF

V: TRBV5-6
J: TRBJ2-5
size: -
D: -
DNA: TGTGCCAGCAGCTTAGCGGCAGTTTGGGAGACCCAGTACTTC
CDR3: CASSLAAVWETQYF

V: TRBV11-2
J: TRBJ2-2
size: -
D: TRBD2
DNA: TGTGCCAGCAGCTTTCGGGGGGTCACCGGGGAGCTGTTTTTT
CDR3: CASSFRGVTGELFF

V: TRBV11-2
J: TRBJ2-7
size: -
D: TRBD1
DNA: TGTGCCAGCAGCCCCGGGACAGGGGGCTCCTACGAGCAGTACTTC
CDR3: CASSPGTGGSYEQYF